One sample yielded the 18 T cell receptor beta chains listed below, sequenced in a study of blood T cell repertoires in COVID-19 (dated by TCRdb to the early 2020s). The library was prepared using the immunoSEQ multiplex PCR assay. Held by TCRdb, this immuneACCESS table contains in-frame sequences only and omits some clones. Under half of the omission traces to an unresolved V gene where checked; the cause of the rest is unknown. This sample holds 60,000 or so clones; around 81% were observed only once. The ten top clones hold roughly 5.3% of the sample. Source material: peripheral blood. Source of these receptors: a human donor in a cohort sampled during active COVID-19.

The chain links TRBV5-4 to TRBJ2-7; TRBD2 aligns across 13 bases. This CDR3 has 15 amino acids. V lost 5 bases and J lost 3; bases outside the gene matches: 5. In germline, CDR1 is SGHNT, CDR2 YYREEE (reference sequence). CDR3 in amino acids: CASRGGTSGIYEQYF. The CDR3 bases are TGTGCCAGCAGAGGGGGGACTAGCGGGATCTACGAGCAGTACTTC. Together with reference TRBV5-4 and TRBJ2-7, the CDR3 gives the full variable domain: ETGVTQSPTHLIKTRGQQVTLRCSSQSGHNTVSWYQQALGQGPQFIFQYYREEENGRGNFPPRFSGLQFPNYSSELNVNALELDDSALYLCASRGGTSGIYEQYFGPGTRLTVT.

This chain joins TRBV25-1 and TRBJ2-7; 10 bases match TRBD1. The CDR3 sequence is 16 residues long. V lost 4 bases and J lost 7; bases outside the gene matches: 13. The germline V gene has CDR1 MGHDK and CDR2 SYGVNS. The CDR3 loop reads CASSAPRDRGWGEQYF. CDR3 nucleotides: TGTGCCAGCAGTGCACCCAGGGACAGGGGCTGGGGAGAGCAGTACTTC.

V and J are TRBV25-1 and TRBJ1-4; a weak D match, TRBD1 (5 bases). Trimming took 2 bases from V and 0 from J, leaving 10 bases between them. In germline, CDR1 is MGHDK, CDR2 SYGVNS. There are 16 residues in the CDR3. Here the CDR3 DNA reads TGTGCCAGCAGTGAAAACAGGCGAACAACTAATGAAAAACTGTTTTTT. Translation: CASSENRRTTNEKLFF.

The rearrangement links TRBV4-1 to TRBJ2-7; 7 bases are shared with TRBD1. Germline loops: CDR1 MGHRA, CDR2 YSYEKL. J lost 3 bases, V lost 1 base, and 9 bases had no gene match. The CDR3 covers 16 residues. The CDR3 is CASSQGGQPYYYEQYF. In DNA, the CDR3 is TGCGCCAGCAGCCAAGGGGGACAGCCCTACTACTACGAGCAGTACTTC.

J is TRBJ1-2 and V is TRBV18, with 7 bases aligning to TRBD1. V trimming: 4 bases; J trimming: 0 bases; junction bases outside the gene matches: 8. Germline CDR1 reads KGHSH; CDR2 reads LQKENI. This CDR3 region has 16 residues. CDR3 coding DNA: TGTGCCAGCTCACGGGAACCGGGACAGACTAACTATGGCTACACCTTC. Translation: CASSREPGQTNYGYTF.

J is TRBJ2-1 and V is TRBV6-6; D is possibly TRBD1 (5 bases). V was cut by 3 bases and J by 7 bases, with 16 bases left in between. Germline assignment: CDR1 MNHNY and CDR2 SVGAGI (reference sequence). The CDR3 has 15 residues. The CDR3 spells CASSYQGGRRNEQFF. The CDR3 DNA reads as TGTGCCAGCAGTTATCAGGGTGGTCGGCGTAATGAGCAGTTCTTC.

The chain couples TRBV27 to TRBJ2-5, with 10 bases identical to TRBD2. Trimming cost V 5 bases and J 5 bases; bases outside gene matches: 8. The germline CDR1 and CDR2 sequences are MNHEY and SMNVEV (reference sequence). The CDR3 contains 15 residues. The CDR3 loop is CASSHKGLASETQYF. The DNA for the CDR3 is TGTGCCAGCAGTCACAAGGGACTAGCGTCCGAGACCCAGTACTTC.

The gene calls are TRBV29-1 and TRBJ2-7, with D possibly TRBD2 on 7 matching bases. Looked up from germline, CDR1 is SQVTM and CDR2 is ANQGSEA. This CDR3 has 15 residues. V lost 4 bases and J lost 3, with 19 bases in between. CDR3 coding DNA: TGCAGCGTTGTTTTCGGGGGGCAGACAGTCTACGAGCAGTACTTC. Encoded protein: CSVVFGGQTVYEQYF.

The V and J genes are TRBV6-6 and TRBJ1-3; maybe TRBD1 (5 bases). The CDR3 has 15 amino acids. The germline CDR1 and CDR2 sequences are MNHNY and SVGAGI (reference sequence). V shed 7 bases and J shed 0 bases, with 13 bases lying between them. Written as DNA, the CDR3 is TGTGCCAGCATGACGGGGGGATCCTCTGGAAACACCATATATTTT. Protein sequence: CASMTGGSSGNTIYF.

The chain recombines TRBV30 with TRBJ1-1; TRBD1 matches 8 bases. The CDR3 length is 15 residues. CDR1 is GTSNPN and CDR2 is SVGIG in the germline V gene (reference sequence). V shed 4 bases and J 5 bases; nucleotides not matched to a gene: 12. DNA for the CDR3: TGTGCCTGGACAACCCGGCAGGGGGCTCGAACTGAAGCTTTCTTT. This codes for CAWTTRQGARTEAFF.

The CDR3 loop is CASSPQGAWTEAFF. CDR3 nucleotides: TGTGCCAGCAGCCCCCAGGGTGCGTGGACTGAAGCTTTCTTT. The J gene is TRBJ1-1, the V gene TRBV7-2, with D possibly matching TRBD1 (5 bases). CDR3 length: 14 residues. The V gene's germline CDR1 is SGHTA and CDR2 FQGNSA. V was pared by 5 bases and J by 5 bases, with 15 bases between.

The chain employs TRBV29-1 and TRBJ1-1, with D hard to call. With 0 bases removed from V and 2 bases from J, the gap between germline ends came to 16 bases. The CDR3 has 16 amino acids. The germline gives CDR1 SQVTM, CDR2 ANQGSEA. The CDR3 sequence is CSVEDTGSAVNTEAFF. As DNA, the CDR3 is TGCAGCGTTGAAGATACGGGGTCAGCGGTCAACACTGAAGCTTTCTTT. The full variable domain, completed using reference TRBV29-1 and TRBJ1-1, is SAVISQKPSRDICQRGTSLTIQCQVDSQVTMMFWYRQQPGQSLTLIATANQGSEATYESGFVIDKFPISRPNLTFSTLTVSNMSPEDSSIYLCSVEDTGSAVNTEAFFGQGTRLTVV.

The chain couples TRBV7-2 to TRBJ2-2; D uncertain. Trimming removed 3 bases from V and 7 bases from J, with 6 bases in between. Per germline, CDR1 SGHTA and CDR2 FQGNSA. This CDR3 has 12 residues. For the CDR3, the DNA is TGTGCCAGCAGCTTCGCGGTCGGGGAGCTGTTTTTT. It translates to CASSFAVGELFF.

The J gene is TRBJ1-5, the V gene TRBV6-2 or TRBV6-3; maybe TRBD1 (6 bases). V lost 2 bases and J 8 bases, leaving 25 bases between the germline ends. CDR3 length: 18 residues. Germline V gene data show CDR1 as MNHEY and CDR2 as SVGEGT. The CDR3 loop is CASSYNTDSLRRIEPQHF. CDR3 bases: TGTGCCAGCAGTTACAATACGGACAGCCTCCGCCGAATTGAGCCCCAGCATTTT.

The chain recombines TRBV6-5 with TRBJ1-2, with D uncertain. CDR3 length: 14 residues. Germline assignment: CDR1 MNHEY and CDR2 SVGAGI. V lost 2 bases to trimming and J lost 4 bases, with 11 bases between them. The chain's CDR3 is CASSYDRLGYGYTF. The CDR3 DNA reads as TGTGCCAGCAGTTACGATCGGCTAGGCTATGGCTACACCTTC.

The CDR3, as DNA: TGTGCCAGCAGCCCCGACAGGGGCGGCAATCAGCCCCAGCATTTT. It encodes CASSPDRGGNQPQHF. The gene calls are TRBV7-9 and TRBJ1-5; TRBD1 aligns across 8 bases. V shed 5 bases and J 2 bases; nucleotides not matched to a gene: 5. CDR3 length: 15 amino acids. CDR1 and CDR2 (germline): SEHNR, FQNEAQ (reference sequence).

This clone has more than one count but fewer than ten. V gene TRBV3-1 (or the pseudogene TRBV3-2) combines with J gene TRBJ1-1, with TRBD1 matching over 9 bases. The CDR3 length is 15 residues. CDR1 and CDR2 from the germline V gene are LGHDT and YNNKEL (reference sequence). V lost 4 bases to trimming and J lost 0 bases; unmatched junction nucleotides: 3. CDR3 sequence (DNA): TGTGCCAGCAGCCCTCGGACAGGGGTGAACACTGAAGCTTTCTTT. Its protein is CASSPRTGVNTEAFF.

V and J are TRBV28 and TRBJ2-7; 10 nucleotides match TRBD2. This CDR3 is 17 amino acids long. Germline-derived CDR1 and CDR2 are MDHEN and SYDVKM. J gave up 4 bases and V 5 bases, and 14 bases lay outside the gene matches. The CDR3 coding sequence is TGTGCCAGCAGTGTAGTATTAGGACTAGCGGAGCAGTACGAGCAGTACTTC. Its translation: CASSVVLGLAEQYEQYF.